This T cell receptor beta chain is drawn from a study of T cells in Graves' hyperthyroidism and ophthalmopathy. V lost 0 bases and J 3 bases, leaving 11 bases between the germline ends. CDR1 is GTSNPN, CDR2 SVGIG, per germline (reference sequence). The CDR3 covers 15 residues. RNA transcripts yielded amplified TCR beta CDR3 regions. An initial round of RT-PCR targeting the TCR CDR3 relied on the HTBI primer set. TCRdb passed the multiplex PCR reads through MiXCR, listing each CDR3 protein once. The sample records about 740,000 distinct CDR3 sequences, about 14% being singletons. Fresh peripheral blood, 9.5 to 10 ml of it, supplied the PBMCs. This clonotype has a handful of counts.

This chain joins TRBV30 and TRBJ2-2; possible D gene TRBD2, 5 bases. Sequenced input: blood. This receptor was obtained from a woman under 30 with Graves' hyperthyroidism. CDR3 nucleotides: TGTGCCTGGAGTGTACTAGATAGGGACACCGGGGAGCTGTTTTTT. Protein: CAWSVLDRDTGELFF.